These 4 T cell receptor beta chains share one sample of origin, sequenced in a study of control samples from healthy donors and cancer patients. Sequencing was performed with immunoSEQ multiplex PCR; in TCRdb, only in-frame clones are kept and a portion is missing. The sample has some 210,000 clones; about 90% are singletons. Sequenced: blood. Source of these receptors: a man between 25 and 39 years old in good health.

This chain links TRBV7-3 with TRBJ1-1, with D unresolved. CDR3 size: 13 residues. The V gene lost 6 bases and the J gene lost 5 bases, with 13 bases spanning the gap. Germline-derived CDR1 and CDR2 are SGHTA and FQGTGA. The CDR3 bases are TGTGCCAGCAGTCTGGCCCCGGGAACTGAAGCTTTCTTT. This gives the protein CASSLAPGTEAFF.

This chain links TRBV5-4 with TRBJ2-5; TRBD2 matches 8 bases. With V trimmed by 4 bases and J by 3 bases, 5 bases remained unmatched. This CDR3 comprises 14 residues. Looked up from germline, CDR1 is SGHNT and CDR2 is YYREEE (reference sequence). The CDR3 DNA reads TGTGCCAGCAGCCTAGCGGGCCGGGAAGAGACCCAGTACTTC. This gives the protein CASSLAGREETQYF.

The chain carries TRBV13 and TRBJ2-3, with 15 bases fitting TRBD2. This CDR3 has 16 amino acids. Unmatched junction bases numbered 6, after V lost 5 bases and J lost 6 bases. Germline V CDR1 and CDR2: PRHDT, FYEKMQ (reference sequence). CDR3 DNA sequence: TGTGCCAGCAGCGAAAGGACTAGCGGGGGGGTTGATACGCAGTATTTT. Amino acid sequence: CASSERTSGGVDTQYF.

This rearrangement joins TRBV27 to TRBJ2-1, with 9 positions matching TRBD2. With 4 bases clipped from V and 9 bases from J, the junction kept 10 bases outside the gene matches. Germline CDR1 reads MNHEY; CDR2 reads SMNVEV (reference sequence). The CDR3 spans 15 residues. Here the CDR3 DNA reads TGTGCCAGCAGTTCCCTTCTAGCGGGGACGATTGAGCAGTTCTTC. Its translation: CASSSLLAGTIEQFF.